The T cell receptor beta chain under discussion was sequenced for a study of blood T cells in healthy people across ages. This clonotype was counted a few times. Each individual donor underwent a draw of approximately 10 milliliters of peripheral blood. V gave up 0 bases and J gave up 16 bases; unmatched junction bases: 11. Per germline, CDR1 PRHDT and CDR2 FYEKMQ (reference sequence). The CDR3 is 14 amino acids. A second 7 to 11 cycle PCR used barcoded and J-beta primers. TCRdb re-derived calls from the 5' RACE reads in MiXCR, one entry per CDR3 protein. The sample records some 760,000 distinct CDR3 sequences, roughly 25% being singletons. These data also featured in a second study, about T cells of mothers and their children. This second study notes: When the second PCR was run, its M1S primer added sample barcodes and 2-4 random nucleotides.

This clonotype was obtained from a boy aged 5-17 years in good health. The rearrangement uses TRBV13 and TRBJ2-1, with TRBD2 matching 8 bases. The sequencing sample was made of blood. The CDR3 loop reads CASSLGQLETSEFF. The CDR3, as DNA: TGTGCCAGCAGCTTAGGGCAACTCGAGACTAGCGAATTCTTC.